These 18 T cell receptor beta chains share one sample of origin, sequenced in a study of long-term antiretroviral therapy in people with HIV. The assay, immunoSEQ v3.0, was run at survey level. TCRdb keeps only in-frame clones here, not all; method: immunoSEQ multiplex PCR. Of 20,000 to 25,000 clones in the sample, approximately 86% were seen once. The sample was unsorted PBMCs, taken around 4 years after starting antiretroviral therapy. The origin of the receptors is a man aged 18 to 30 with HIV.

This clone was seen once. The chain uses TRBV10-3 and TRBJ1-1; 7 bases match TRBD1. Germline lookup yields CDR1 ENHRY and CDR2 SYGVKD. V lost 5 bases to trimming and J lost 5 bases; unmatched junction nucleotides: 8. The CDR3 runs to 14 residues. CDR3 loop: CAISNPQGGTEAFF. The CDR3 DNA is TGTGCCATCAGTAACCCCCAGGGGGGTACTGAAGCTTTCTTT.

The chain carries TRBV19 and TRBJ1-5; 10 bases fit TRBD1. This CDR3 spans 18 amino acids. The germline CDR1 and CDR2 sequences are LNHDA and SQIVND (reference sequence). V was clipped by 3 bases and J by 1 base; unmatched bases: 9. The CDR3 sequence: CASSIRQGANPSNQPQHF. In nucleotides, the CDR3 is TGTGCCAGTAGTATTAGACAGGGGGCGAATCCCAGCAATCAGCCCCAGCATTTT.

This chain connects TRBV9 to TRBJ2-1; 11 bases are a match to TRBD1. V was clipped by 2 bases and J by 2 bases; unmatched bases: 3. CDR1 and CDR2 from the germline V gene are SGDLS and YYNGEE. The CDR3 sequence is 16 residues long. CDR3 sequence (DNA): TGTGCCAGCAGCGTCGCGGGACAGGGGGCCTACAATGAGCAGTTCTTC. As protein: CASSVAGQGAYNEQFF. Full variable domain (outside the CDR3, taken from reference TRBV9 and TRBJ2-1): DSGVTQTPKHLITATGQRVTLRCSPRSGDLSVYWYQQSLDQGLQFLIQYYNGEERAKGNILERFSAQQFPDLHSELNLSSLELGDSALYFCASSVAGQGAYNEQFFGPGTRLTVL.

This clone was seen only once. The chain employs TRBV5-1 and TRBJ1-3; 7 bases fit TRBD1. Per the germline V gene, CDR1 is SGHRS and CDR2 is YFSETQ. The junction had 5 bases not matched to a gene; V was cut back by 3 bases and J by 8 bases. This CDR3 contains 13 residues. The CDR3 DNA reads TGCGCCAGCAGCTCTACAGGGGCAGACACCATATATTTT. It yields the protein CASSSTGADTIYF.

DNA for the CDR3: TGTGCCAGCAGATTTCCAGGGACGCCCGCCTACGAGCAGTACTTC. It codes for CASRFPGTPAYEQYF. This sequence joins TRBV6-5 and TRBJ2-7; the D call may be TRBD1 or TRBD2 (5 bases each). With 6 bases removed from V and 2 bases from J, the gap between germline ends came to 17 bases. Germline V gene sequence: CDR1 MNHEY, CDR2 SVGAGI. The CDR3 sequence is 15 residues long.

This sequence joins TRBV18 and TRBJ2-2; D not certain. The V and J ends lost 5 bases and 3 bases respectively, with 1 base between them. The V gene's germline CDR1 is KGHSH and CDR2 LQKENI. CDR3 length: 11 residues. The CDR3 is CASSDTGELFF. The CDR3 DNA is TGTGCCAGCTCAGACACCGGGGAGCTGTTTTTT.

With respect to this clone: The missing conserved phenylalanine or tryptophan at the end of this CDR3 makes a read error likely. The limits of the CDR3 on the DNA are not certain, so only TCRdb's listed CDR3 is given. The gene calls are TRBV20-1 and TRBJ1-2; the table gives TRBD1 as D, unverified against the DNA. The CDR3 is 9 residues long, counting both termini. Germline V gene sequence: CDR1 DFQATT, CDR2 SNEGSKA (reference sequence). The CDR3 spells CSARDPAGI.

The chain is built from TRBV15 and TRBJ1-1; D possibly corresponds to TRBD1 (5 bases). Trimming pared 0 bases from V and 7 bases from J, leaving 12 bases between. Per the germline V gene, CDR1 is LNHNV and CDR2 is YYDKDF (reference sequence). The CDR3 sequence is 14 residues long. The CDR3 sequence: CATSRDLKTDEAFF. The CDR3 coding sequence is TGTGCCACCAGCAGAGATCTAAAGACAGATGAAGCTTTCTTT. Full variable domain (outside the CDR3, taken from reference TRBV15 and TRBJ1-1): DAMVIQNPRYQVTQFGKPVTLSCSQTLNHNVMYWYQQKSSQAPKLLFHYYDKDFNNEADTPDNFQSRRPNTSFCFLDIRSPGLGDTAMYLCATSRDLKTDEAFFGQGTRLTVV.

DNA for the CDR3: TGTGCCAGCAGTCGCGGACTAGCGACCGGGGAGCTGTTTTTT. Its protein product is CASSRGLATGELFF. This chain joins TRBV6-4 and TRBJ2-2, with 9 nucleotides matching TRBD2. Per germline, CDR1 MRHNA and CDR2 SNTAGT. The CDR3 is 14 amino acids. V lost 5 bases to trimming and J lost 5 bases; unmatched junction nucleotides: 3.

This clone was counted a few times. V usage is TRBV9 and J usage is TRBJ1-6; unclear D gene. Germline loops: CDR1 SGDLS, CDR2 YYNGEE. Deletions cut 0 bases from V and 7 bases from J, with 8 bases between. CDR3 length: 14 residues. CDR3 sequence: CASSVAQANSPLHF. The CDR3, as DNA: TGTGCCAGCAGCGTAGCGCAAGCAAATTCACCCCTCCACTTT.

The V gene is TRBV7-8, the J gene TRBJ1-2, with 9 bases lining up with TRBD1. V lost 5 bases and J lost 2; bases outside the gene matches: 3. CDR1 and CDR2 (germline): SGHVS, FQNEAQ. The CDR3 sequence is 14 residues long. CDR3 in DNA: TGTGCCAGCAGCCCACAGGGGGCCAACTATGGCTACACCTTC. Its protein product is CASSPQGANYGYTF. Drawing the rest from reference TRBV7-8 and TRBJ1-2, the complete variable domain is GAGVSQSPRYKVAKRGQDVALRCDPISGHVSLFWYQQALGQGPEFLTYFQNEAQLDKSGLPSDRFFAERPEGSVSTLKIQRTQQEDSAVYLCASSPQGANYGYTFGSGTRLTVV.

This clone has a handful of counts. The chain recombines TRBV10-2 with TRBJ1-6; no definite D call. V was pared by 6 bases and J by 6 bases, with 12 bases between. Germline-derived CDR1 and CDR2 are WSHSY and SAAADI. The CDR3 is 14 amino acids. The CDR3 sequence: CASSGPLVNSPLHF. CDR3 DNA: TGCGCCAGCAGCGGGCCGCTGGTTAATTCACCCCTCCACTTT.

The CDR3 protein is CASSYSGGEYNEQFF. The CDR3 coding sequence is TGTGCCAGCAGTTACTCCGGGGGGGAGTACAATGAGCAGTTCTTC. The V gene is TRBV6-5, the J gene TRBJ2-1; 8 bases are a match to TRBD2. The CDR3 is 15 amino acids. CDR1 and CDR2 (germline): MNHEY, SVGAGI. The J segment lost 4 bases and the V segment lost 0 bases, leaving 2 bases of the junction unmatched.

The V gene is TRBV21-1, the J gene TRBJ2-7; the table's D call, TRBD1, was not checked against the DNA. TRBV21-1 is given as a pseudogene. This CDR3 contains 18 residues. In nucleotides, the CDR3 is TGTGCCAGCAGTCGGGAGAGGGGGCACAGAGTAAAGTCCTACGAGCAGTACGTC. Translated, it gives CASSRERGHRVKSYEQYV.

The chain couples TRBV5-1 to TRBJ2-5; D is unclear. Per the germline V gene, CDR1 is SGHRS and CDR2 is YFSETQ. The CDR3 contains 13 residues. V was shortened by 0 bases and J by 2 bases, with 5 bases between the two germline ends. This chain's CDR3 is CASSLVQQETQYF. The CDR3, as DNA: TGCGCCAGCAGCTTGGTCCAGCAAGAGACCCAGTACTTC.

The chain recombines TRBV7-9 with TRBJ1-3; D perhaps matches TRBD1 (5 bases). Trimming stripped 5 bases from V and 0 bases from J, with 17 bases between. The length of the CDR3 is 17 residues. In germline, CDR1 is SEHNR, CDR2 FQNEAQ (reference sequence). The CDR3 sequence: CASSRVGDPSSGNTIYF. As DNA, the CDR3 is TGTGCCAGCAGCCGTGTTGGGGACCCATCCTCTGGAAACACCATATATTTT.

This rearrangement joins TRBV28 to TRBJ1-1; D call uncertain. The CDR3 spans 13 residues. Germline V CDR1 and CDR2: MDHEN, SYDVKM. V lost 5 bases to trimming and J lost 4 bases, with 11 bases between them. The CDR3 is CASSPLGVTEAFF. The CDR3 coding sequence is TGTGCCAGCAGTCCCCTCGGGGTCACTGAAGCTTTCTTT. The whole variable domain, remainder taken from reference TRBV28 and TRBJ1-1, is DVKVTQSSRYLVKRTGEKVFLECVQDMDHENMFWYRQDPGLGLRLIYFSYDVKMKEKGDIPEGYSVSREKKERFSLILESASTNQTSMYLCASSPLGVTEAFFGQGTRLTVV.

The rearrangement joins TRBV5-1 to TRBJ1-4; 11 nucleotides line up with TRBD1. The V segment lost 0 bases and the J segment 10 bases; nucleotides outside the gene matches: 11. This CDR3 comprises 17 residues. CDR1 is SGHRS and CDR2 is YFSETQ in the germline V gene. CDR3 in DNA: TGCGCCAGCAGCTTGGAATGGACAGGGGGCGGCCTCGTAAAACTGTTTTTT. The encoded protein is CASSLEWTGGGLVKLFF.